These T cell receptor beta chains were read from a single sample in a study of early stage breast cancer tumors. The method was immunoSEQ multiplex PCR; TCRdb's version includes in-frame clones alone and lacks a portion of them. The sample contains around 48,000 clones, 80% to 95% of which appear only once. The material sequenced was blood. These receptor sequences come from an older person with breast cancer. Each CDR3 is given with its conserved first and last residue. The order of the fields is CDR3 protein, CDR3 DNA, J gene, clone size, V gene, D gene. The D gene is left open where the match is weak. Size tells how often a clone was seen (once, few, many) or the class of an expanded clone, and some rows leave it out.

CASTRASGANVLTF TGTGCCAGCACCAGGGCCTCTGGGGCCAACGTCCTGACTTTC TRBJ2-6 - TRBV2 -
CASSSRTGGEKLFF TGTGCCAGCAGCTCTAGGACAGGGGGTGAAAAACTGTTTTTT TRBJ1-4 - TRBV7-2 TRBD1
CAISAPGTLNTGELFF TGTGCCATCAGTGCCCCCGGGACTTTGAACACCGGGGAGCTGTTTTTT TRBJ2-2 - TRBV10-3 -
CASSPQTGGTTDTQYF TGTGCCAGCAGCCCCCAAACCGGGGGAACAACAGATACGCAGTATTTT TRBJ2-3 - TRBV5-6 -
CASSAGNRGTDTQYF TGTGCCAGTAGCGCGGGGAACCGGGGCACAGATACGCAGTATTTT TRBJ2-3 - TRBV19 -
CASRPSGGGETQYF TGTGCCAGCAGGCCTAGCGGGGGAGGGGAGACCCAGTACTTC TRBJ2-5 - TRBV6-1 TRBD2
CASSQSPGLYSPLHF TGCGCCAGCAGCCAATCCCCCGGACTGTATTCACCCCTCCACTTT TRBJ1-6 - TRBV4-1 -
CASSYSRVQPQHF TGTGCCAGCAGTTACTCGAGGGTTCAGCCCCAGCATTTT TRBJ1-5 few TRBV6-5 -
CASSLVGGSSYEQYF TGTGCCAGCAGCTTAGTCGGCGGGAGTTCGTACGAGCAGTACTTC TRBJ2-7 once TRBV7-8 TRBD2
CASSPSTGGNSYGYTF TGTGCCAGCAGCCCCTCCACGGGGGGGAATAGTTATGGCTACACCTTC TRBJ1-2 - TRBV9 -
CASSYGQGSEQYF TGTGCCAGCAGCTATGGACAGGGGAGTGAGCAGTACTTC TRBJ2-7 few TRBV11-2 TRBD1
CASSQAYNTYEQYF TGCGCCAGCAGCCAAGCGTACAACACCTACGAGCAGTACTTC TRBJ2-7 - TRBV4-1 -
CAISEVRGLASSTDTQYF TGTGCCATCAGTGAGGTCCGGGGGTTGGCGTCAAGCACAGATACGCAGTATTTT TRBJ2-3 - TRBV10-3 -
CASSLIRGRTEAFF TGCGCCAGCAGCTTAATTAGGGGCCGCACTGAAGCTTTCTTT TRBJ1-1 - TRBV5-1 -
CASSPQTGAGLNTEAFF TGTGCCAGCAGCCCCCAAACAGGGGCCGGTTTGAACACTGAAGCTTTCTTT TRBJ1-1 - TRBV7-2 TRBD1
CASHRRTGGNSPLHF TGTGCCAGCCATCGAAGGACAGGGGGAAATTCACCCCTCCACTTT TRBJ1-6 - TRBV19 TRBD1
CASSFPDRGPAFF TGTGCCAGCAGTTTCCCGGACAGGGGACCGGCTTTCTTT TRBJ1-1 - TRBV7-9 TRBD1
CASSPTSGQAYEQYF TGTGCCAGCAGCCCCACCTCCGGACAGGCCTACGAGCAGTACTTC TRBJ2-7 - TRBV5-4 TRBD1
CASSFWDRGSLAGNTIYF TGTGCCAGCAGCTTTTGGGACAGGGGAAGTTTGGCTGGAAACACCATATATTTT TRBJ1-3 - TRBV7-2 TRBD1
CAISFGLAGTDTQYF TGTGCCATCAGTTTCGGACTAGCGGGCACAGATACGCAGTATTTT TRBJ2-3 - TRBV10-3 TRBD2
CASSLQTGGNYGYTF TGTGCCAGCAGTCTACAAACCGGGGGAAACTATGGCTACACCTTC TRBJ1-2 - TRBV28 -
CASSLGLVTDTQYF TGTGCCAGTAGTCTCGGACTAGTAACAGATACGCAGTATTTT TRBJ2-3 - TRBV19 TRBD2
CSARPSGANVLTF TGCAGCGCCCGTCCCTCTGGGGCCAACGTCCTGACTTTC TRBJ2-6 - TRBV29-1 -
CASSLAGQRPYGYTF TGTGCCAGCAGCTTAGCGGGACAGAGGCCCTATGGCTACACCTTC TRBJ1-2 - TRBV7-2 TRBD1